This TCR beta chain was profiled in a study of blood T cell repertoires in COVID-19. Sequenced by immunoSEQ multiplex PCR; TCRdb stores in-frame clones only, minus some. The sample lists about 180,000 clones, roughly nine tenths occurring once. The CDR3 totals 13 residues. Germline CDR1 is SGHTA and CDR2 is FQGTGA. V gave up 6 bases and J gave up 4 bases, with 12 bases separating them. V is TRBV7-3 and J is TRBJ2-5, with unresolved D. The specimen sequenced was peripheral blood. The clonotype comes from a man aged 65 to 85 with active or convalescent COVID-19. CDR3 amino acids: CASSSTTGETQYF. The DNA of the CDR3 is TGTGCCAGCAGTTCAACCACGGGAGAGACCCAGTACTTC.